The rows below give T cell receptor beta chains drawn from one sample of a study of PD-1 blockade in classical Hodgkin lymphoma. Measured with immunoSEQ multiplex PCR; TCRdb has only the in-frame clones, and not every one. The data show 42,000 or so clones, about 85% seen once. The material sequenced was peripheral blood mononuclear cells (PBMCs), taken before the second cycle of nivolumab. The source is a human donor with classical Hodgkin lymphoma. The CDR3 runs from the conserved cysteine through the conserved F or W. The D gene is left open where the match is weak. The listing skips clone size in some rows; elsewhere it reads once, few, many or a size class.

TRBJ2-5 | TRBV5-1 | . | . | CASSLGDRSEGTQYF | TGCGCCAGCAGCTTGGGGGATCGGTCAGAGGGGACCCAGTACTTC
TRBJ2-7 | TRBV4-3 | . | . | CASSLLPSRDPPYEQYF | TGCGCCAGCAGCCTGCTACCCTCTCGGGACCCCCCCTACGAGCAGTACTTC
TRBJ2-3 | TRBV7-9 | . | . | CASTLEGPQYF | TGTGCCAGCACCCTAGAGGGTCCGCAGTATTTT
TRBJ1-5 | TRBV4-1 | TRBD1 | . | CASSHRPGQGNVGYQPQHF | TGCGCCAGCAGCCACAGACCGGGACAGGGGAACGTAGGTTATCAGCCCCAGCATTTT
TRBJ1-3 | TRBV10-3 | TRBD1 | . | CAISESTGEGNTIYF | TGTGCCATCAGTGAGTCAACAGGGGAGGGAAACACCATATATTTT
TRBJ2-7 | TRBV25-1 | . | . | CASSEEYF | TGTGCCAGCAGTGAAGAGTACTTC
TRBJ2-1 | TRBV7-2 | TRBD2 | . | CASSSGRASYNEQFF | TGTGCCAGCAGCTCCGGGAGGGCCTCTTACAATGAGCAGTTCTTC
TRBJ1-2 | TRBV5-4 | . | few | CASSLEQDYGYTF | TGTGCCAGCAGCTTGGAACAGGATTATGGCTACACCTTC
TRBJ2-2 | TRBV12-1 | . | . | CASKEGQDGTGELFF | TGTGCCAGCAAGGAGGGACAGGATGGCACCGGGGAGCTGTTTTTT
TRBJ1-1 | TRBV28 | TRBD1 | once | CASRPTGANTEAFF | TGTGCCAGCAGACCTACAGGGGCAAACACTGAAGCTTTCTTT
TRBJ2-5 | TRBV10-3 | TRBD1 | . | CAISTGQGIETQYF | TGTGCCATCAGCACGGGACAGGGGATTGAGACCCAGTACTTC
TRBJ2-1 | TRBV7-2 | TRBD2 | . | CASSLVTSGSLNEQFF | TGTGCCAGCAGCTTAGTGACTAGCGGGAGTCTTAATGAGCAGTTCTTC
TRBJ2-2 | TRBV5-1 | TRBD1 | once | CASSLEGQGYTGELFF | TGCGCCAGCAGCTTGGAAGGACAGGGATACACCGGGGAGCTGTTTTTT
TRBJ2-3 | TRBV11-2 | . | . | CASSLRALASSTDTQYF | TGTGCCAGCAGCCTCAGAGCTTTGGCCTCTAGCACAGATACGCAGTATTTT
TRBJ1-1 | TRBV29-1 | . | medium-sized | CSVEVGLNTEAFF | TGCAGCGTTGAAGTGGGGTTGAACACTGAAGCTTTCTTT
TRBJ2-6 | TRBV5-4 | . | . | CASSPLSGRSGANVLTF | TGTGCCAGCAGCCCCCTGAGCGGACGCTCTGGGGCCAACGTCCTGACTTTC
TRBJ2-2 | TRBV4-2 | . | . | CASSQVEGELFF | TGTGCCAGCAGCCAAGTCGAGGGGGAGCTGTTTTTT
TRBJ2-1 | TRBV5-1 | . | . | CASFAGEGGSYNEQFF | TGCGCCAGCTTCGCGGGTGAGGGTGGCTCCTACAATGAGCAGTTCTTC
TRBJ2-7 | TRBV6-1 | . | once | CASRTPGLTKEQYF | TGTGCCAGCAGGACTCCGGGACTTACTAAGGAGCAGTACTTC
TRBJ2-3 | TRBV11-2 | . | . | CASSLQTNTNTQYF | TGTGCCAGCAGCCTCCAGACTAACACAAATACGCAGTATTTT
TRBJ1-5 | TRBV18 | TRBD1 | . | CASSLDRGNQPQHF | TGTGCCAGCTCACTGGACAGGGGGAATCAGCCCCAGCATTTT
TRBJ2-7 | TRBV29-1 | TRBD1 | . | CSVEVSDRAYEQYF | TGCAGCGTTGAAGTCTCCGACAGGGCCTACGAGCAGTACTTC
TRBJ1-6 | TRBV5-6 | . | few | CASSLGGSPLHF | TGTGCCAGCAGCTTAGGGGGTTCACCCCTCCACTTT
TRBJ2-2 | TRBV7-2 | . | . | CASRKGLGAGELFF | TGTGCCAGCAGGAAAGGGTTAGGCGCCGGGGAGCTGTTTTTT
TRBJ1-1 | TRBV5-4 | . | . | CASSLVGQPNTEAFF | TGTGCCAGCAGCTTGGTCGGACAGCCGAACACTGAAGCTTTCTTT
TRBJ2-3 | TRBV4-2 | . | . | CASSQGQATDTQYF | TGTGCCAGCAGCCAAGGCCAGGCCACAGATACGCAGTATTTT
TRBJ2-3 | TRBV6-5 | . | once | CASRKSTDTQYF | TGTGCCAGCAGAAAGAGCACAGATACGCAGTATTTT
TRBJ1-4 | TRBV6-5 | . | . | CASSYEGGEKLFF | TGTGCCAGCAGTTACGAGGGGGGTGAAAAACTGTTTTTT
TRBJ2-5 | TRBV10-3 | . | . | CAISRGGGKETQYF | TGTGCCATCAGCCGAGGCGGGGGCAAAGAGACCCAGTACTTC
TRBJ2-3 | TRBV7-6 | . | . | CASSPSGWGDTDTQYF | TGTGCCAGCAGCCCCTCAGGCTGGGGGGACACAGATACGCAGTATTTT
TRBJ2-7 | TRBV28 | . | . | CASSAGYDLYEQYF | TGTGCCAGCAGTGCGGGTTACGACCTATACGAGCAGTACTTC
TRBJ2-1 | TRBV6-8 | . | . | CASSIPHRRTYNEQFF | TGTGCCAGCAGCATTCCCCACAGGAGAACCTACAATGAGCAGTTCTTC
TRBJ2-4 | TRBV5-1 | TRBD1 | . | CASSLADRGKNIQYF | TGCGCCAGCAGCTTGGCGGACAGGGGCAAAAACATTCAGTACTTC